Listed here is a single T cell receptor (beta chain). This sample is part of a study of T cells in Graves' hyperthyroidism and ophthalmopathy. Whole-study context: Upon initial diagnosis and before any treatment, peripheral blood was collected.

The germline V and J ends were trimmed by 10 bases and 3 bases, with 12 bases remaining between them. The CDR3 is 13 amino acids. The germline CDR1 and CDR2 sequences are MNHNS and SASEGT. Researchers amplified the TCR beta CDR3 regions from RNA transcripts. RT-PCR in the first round (using the HTBI primer set) targeted the TCR CDR3. TCRdb passed the multiplex PCR reads through MiXCR, listing each CDR3 protein once. The sample contains some 620,000 distinct CDR3 sequences, around 15% of which appear only once. The rearrangement links TRBV6-1 to TRBJ2-2; tentatively, D is TRBD2 (5 bases). The clonotype was recovered from a woman between 25 and 40 years old with Graves' hyperthyroidism. Sequencing was carried out using blood. DNA of the CDR3: TGTGCCATCGGGAAGTGGGACACCGGGGAGCTGTTTTTT. Translated: CAIGKWDTGELFF.